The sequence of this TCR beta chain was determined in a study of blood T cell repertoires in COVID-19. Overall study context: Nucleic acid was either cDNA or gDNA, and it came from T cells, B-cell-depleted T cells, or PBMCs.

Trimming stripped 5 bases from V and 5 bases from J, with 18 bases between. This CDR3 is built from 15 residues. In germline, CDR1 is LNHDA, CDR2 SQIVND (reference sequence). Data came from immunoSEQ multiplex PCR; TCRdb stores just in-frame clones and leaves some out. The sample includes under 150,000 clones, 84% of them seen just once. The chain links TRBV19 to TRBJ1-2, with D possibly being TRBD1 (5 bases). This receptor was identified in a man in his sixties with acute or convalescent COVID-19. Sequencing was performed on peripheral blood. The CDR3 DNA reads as TGTGCCAGTAGTTTGTCAGGGAGGAGAGAGTATGGCTACACCTTC. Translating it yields CASSLSGRREYGYTF.